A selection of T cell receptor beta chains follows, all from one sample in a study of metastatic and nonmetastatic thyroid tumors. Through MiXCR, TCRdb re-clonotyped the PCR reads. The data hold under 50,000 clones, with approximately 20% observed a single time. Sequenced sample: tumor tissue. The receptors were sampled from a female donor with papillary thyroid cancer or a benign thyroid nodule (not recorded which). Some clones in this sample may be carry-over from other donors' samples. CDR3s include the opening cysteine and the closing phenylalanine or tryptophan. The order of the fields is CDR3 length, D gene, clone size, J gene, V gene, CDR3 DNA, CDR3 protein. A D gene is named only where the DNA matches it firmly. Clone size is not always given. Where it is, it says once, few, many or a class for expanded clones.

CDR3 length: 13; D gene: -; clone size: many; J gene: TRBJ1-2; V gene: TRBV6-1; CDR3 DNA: TGTGCCAGCAGTGGCAGAGCCCCTATTAGGTACACCTTC; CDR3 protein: CASSGRAPIRYTF
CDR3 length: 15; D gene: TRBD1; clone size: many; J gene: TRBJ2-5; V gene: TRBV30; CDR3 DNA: TGTGCCTGGGATAAACCGGGACAGGGGGAAGAGACCCAGTACTTC; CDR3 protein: CAWDKPGQGEETQYF
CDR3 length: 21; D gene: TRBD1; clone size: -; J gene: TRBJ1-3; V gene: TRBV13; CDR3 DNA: TGTGCCAGCAGCCCCCAGCGCCGCCGGGACAGGTTTTACTACTCTGGAAACACCATATATTTT; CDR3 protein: CASSPQRRRDRFYYSGNTIYF
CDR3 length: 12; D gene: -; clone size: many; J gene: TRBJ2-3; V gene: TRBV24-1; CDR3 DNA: TGTGCCACCGGGGGGAGTCCGAATACGCAGTATTTT; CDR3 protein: CATGGSPNTQYF
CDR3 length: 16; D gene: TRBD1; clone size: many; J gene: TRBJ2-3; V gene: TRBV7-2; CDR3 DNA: TGTGCCAGCAGCTTAGCAGGTGGGACAGGAGTCGGGACGCAGTATTTT; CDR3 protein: CASSLAGGTGVGTQYF
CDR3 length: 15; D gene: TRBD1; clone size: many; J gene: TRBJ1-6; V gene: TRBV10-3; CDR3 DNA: TGTGCCTCAACCGGGACAGGGGTTTACAATTCACCCCTCCACTTT; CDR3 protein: CASTGTGVYNSPLHF
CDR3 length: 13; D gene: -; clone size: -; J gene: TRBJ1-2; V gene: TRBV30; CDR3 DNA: TGTGCCTGGAGTCCAGGGGAGGGCTATGGCTACACCTTC; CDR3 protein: CAWSPGEGYGYTF
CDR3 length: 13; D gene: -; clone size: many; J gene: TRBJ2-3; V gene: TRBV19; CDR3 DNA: TGTGCCAGTAGTGCGAACAGGGTTGATACGCAGTATTTT; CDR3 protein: CASSANRVDTQYF
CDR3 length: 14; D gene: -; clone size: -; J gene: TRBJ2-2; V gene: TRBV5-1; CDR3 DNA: TGCGCCAGCAGCATGAATAGCAACACCGGGGAGCTGTTTTTT; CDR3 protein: CASSMNSNTGELFF
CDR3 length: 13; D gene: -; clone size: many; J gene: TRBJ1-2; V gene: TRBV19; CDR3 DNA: TGTGCCAGTAGTATGGGCAGGAACTATGGCTACACCTTC; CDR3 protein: CASSMGRNYGYTF
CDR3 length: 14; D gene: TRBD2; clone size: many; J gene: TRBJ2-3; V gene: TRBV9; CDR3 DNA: TGTGCCAGCAGCGTGAGCGGGGCTTCAGATACGCAGTATTTT; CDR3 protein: CASSVSGASDTQYF
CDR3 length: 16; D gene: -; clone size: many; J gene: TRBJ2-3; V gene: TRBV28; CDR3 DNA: TGTGCCAGCAGTTCACTGGAGGTCGACAGCACAGATACGCAGTATTTT; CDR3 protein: CASSSLEVDSTDTQYF
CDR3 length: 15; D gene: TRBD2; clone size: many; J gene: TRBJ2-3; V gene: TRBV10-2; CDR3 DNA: TGCGCCAGCAGTGACTTAGCGGGTCTTTCAGATACGCAGTATTTT; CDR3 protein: CASSDLAGLSDTQYF
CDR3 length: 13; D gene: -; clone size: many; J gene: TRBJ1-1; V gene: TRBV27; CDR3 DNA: TGTGCCAGCAGTTTTGTGGGGAACACTGAAGCTTTCTTT; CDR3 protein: CASSFVGNTEAFF
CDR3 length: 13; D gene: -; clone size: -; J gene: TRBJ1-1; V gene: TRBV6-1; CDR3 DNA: TGTGCCAGCAGGCAGGATTTAAACACTGAAGATTTCTTT; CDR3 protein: CASRQDLNTEDFF
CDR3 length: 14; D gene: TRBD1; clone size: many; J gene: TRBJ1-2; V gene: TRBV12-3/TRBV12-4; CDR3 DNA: TGTGCCAGCAGTTTACAAGGGACAGGTTATGGCTACACCTTC; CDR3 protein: CASSLQGTGYGYTF
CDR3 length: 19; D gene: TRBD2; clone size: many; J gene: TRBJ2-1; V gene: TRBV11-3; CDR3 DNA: TGTGCCAGCAGCTTAGGACTAGCGGGAGGCCCCACGACCTACAATGAGCAGTTCTTC; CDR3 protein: CASSLGLAGGPTTYNEQFF
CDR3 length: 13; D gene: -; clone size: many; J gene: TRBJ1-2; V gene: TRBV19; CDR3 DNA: TGTGCCAGTAGTATGCGCGGTCTGGCTGGCTACACCTTC; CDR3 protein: CASSMRGLAGYTF
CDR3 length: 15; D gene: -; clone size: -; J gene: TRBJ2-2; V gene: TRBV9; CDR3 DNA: TGTGCCAGCAGCGTAGATGCGGGGGCGGTCGGGGAGCTGTTTTTT; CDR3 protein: CASSVDAGAVGELFF
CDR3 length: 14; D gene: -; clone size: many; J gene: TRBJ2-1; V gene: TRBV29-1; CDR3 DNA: TGCAGCGCTCGGGACTCGAGCTCCTACAATGAGCAGTTCTTC; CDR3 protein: CSARDSSSYNEQFF
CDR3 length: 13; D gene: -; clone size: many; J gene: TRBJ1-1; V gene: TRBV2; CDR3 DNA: TGTGCCAGCAGTGAGGCAGAGAACACTGAAGCTTTCTTT; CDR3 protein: CASSEAENTEAFF
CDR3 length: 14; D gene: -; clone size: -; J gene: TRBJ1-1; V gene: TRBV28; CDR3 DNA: TGTGCCAGCAGCCCCCCGGGGCAGGTCACTGAAGCTTTCTTT; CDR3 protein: CASSPPGQVTEAFF
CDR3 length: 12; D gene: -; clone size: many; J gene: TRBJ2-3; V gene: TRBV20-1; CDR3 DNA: TGCAGTGCTAGCGAAAGGGCAGATACGCAGTATTTT; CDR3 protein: CSASERADTQYF
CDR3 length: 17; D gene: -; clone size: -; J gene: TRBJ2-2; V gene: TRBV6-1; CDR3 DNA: TGTGCCAGCAGTGAAAATGGCGGCAGGGCGGGGTACGGGGAGCTGTTTTTT; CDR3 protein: CASSENGGRAGYGELFF
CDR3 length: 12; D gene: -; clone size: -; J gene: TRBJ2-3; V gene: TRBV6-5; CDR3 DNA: TGTGCCAGCAGTTACCCAGGGGAGACGCAGTATTTT; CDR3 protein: CASSYPGETQYF
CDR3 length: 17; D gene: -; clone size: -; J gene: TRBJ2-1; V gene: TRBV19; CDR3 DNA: TGTGCCAGTACCCCCGGAAGGCTCCAGGGGATCACCAATGAGCAGTTCTTC; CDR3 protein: CASTPGRLQGITNEQFF
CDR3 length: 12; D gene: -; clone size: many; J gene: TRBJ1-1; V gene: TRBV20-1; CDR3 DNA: TGCAGTGCTCAGGCGGTTAACACTGAAGCTTTCTTT; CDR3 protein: CSAQAVNTEAFF
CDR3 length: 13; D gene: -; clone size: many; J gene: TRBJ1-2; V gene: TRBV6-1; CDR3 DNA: TGTGCCAGCAGTGAGGCCCCCCTCTATGGCTACACCTTC; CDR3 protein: CASSEAPLYGYTF
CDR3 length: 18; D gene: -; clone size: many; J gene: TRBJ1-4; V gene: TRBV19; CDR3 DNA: TGTGCCAGTAGTATAGATAACCCGTCGCGGCGGCTTAATGAAAAACTGTTTTTT; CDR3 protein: CASSIDNPSRRLNEKLFF
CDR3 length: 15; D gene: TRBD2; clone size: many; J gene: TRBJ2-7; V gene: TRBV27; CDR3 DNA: TGTGCCAGCAGTGCCCTCGGACTAGCGGGAAATGAGCAGTACTTC; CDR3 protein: CASSALGLAGNEQYF
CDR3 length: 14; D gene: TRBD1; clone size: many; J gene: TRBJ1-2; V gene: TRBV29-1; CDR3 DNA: TGCAGCGTTGAACTGGGGACAGGGACCTATGGCTACACCTTC; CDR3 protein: CSVELGTGTYGYTF
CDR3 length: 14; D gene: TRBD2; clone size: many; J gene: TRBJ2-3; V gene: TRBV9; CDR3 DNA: TGTGCCAGCAGCGTAGGCGGGAGGACAGATACGCAGTATTTT; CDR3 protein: CASSVGGRTDTQYF
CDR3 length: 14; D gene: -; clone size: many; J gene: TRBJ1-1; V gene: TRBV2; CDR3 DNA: TGTGCCAGCAGTGGTCACGGAATGAACACTGAAGCTTTCTTT; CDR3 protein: CASSGHGMNTEAFF
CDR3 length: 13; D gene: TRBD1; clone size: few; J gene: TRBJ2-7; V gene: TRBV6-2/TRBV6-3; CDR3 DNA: TGTGCCAGCAGATACGTACAGGGGGGCGAGCAGTACTTC; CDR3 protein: CASRYVQGGEQYF
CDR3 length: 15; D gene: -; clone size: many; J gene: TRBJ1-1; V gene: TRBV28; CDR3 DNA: TGTGCCAGCAGTTTGGGGGGCTCAGTGAACACTGAAGCTTTCTTT; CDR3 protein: CASSLGGSVNTEAFF
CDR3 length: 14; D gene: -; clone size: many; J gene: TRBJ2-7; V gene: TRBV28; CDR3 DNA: TGTGCCAGCAGGCGCCAGCGGAACCCGGGGGAGCAGTACTTC; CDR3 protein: CASRRQRNPGEQYF
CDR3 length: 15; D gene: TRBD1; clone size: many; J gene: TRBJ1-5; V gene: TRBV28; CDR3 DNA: TGTGCCAGCAGTATAACCGGGACAGGGGGTCAGCCCCAGCATTTT; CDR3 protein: CASSITGTGGQPQHF
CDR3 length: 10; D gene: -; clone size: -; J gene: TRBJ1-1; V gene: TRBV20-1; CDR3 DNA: TGCAGTGCTACACATAATGAATCTTTCTTT; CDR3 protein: CSATHNESFF
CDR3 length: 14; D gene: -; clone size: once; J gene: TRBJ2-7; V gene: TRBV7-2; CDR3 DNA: TGTGCCAGCAGCTTAGGCTGGACCTACTACGAGCAGTACTTC; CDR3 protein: CASSLGWTYYEQYF
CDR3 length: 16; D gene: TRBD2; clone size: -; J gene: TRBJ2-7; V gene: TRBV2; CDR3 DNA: TGTGCCAGCGGGAGAATAGCGGGAGGGGGGCCATACGAGCAGTACTTC; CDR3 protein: CASGRIAGGGPYEQYF
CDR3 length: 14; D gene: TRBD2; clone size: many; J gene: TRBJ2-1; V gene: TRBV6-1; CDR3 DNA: TGTGCCAGCAGGACTAGCGGGAGAGCGAGTGAGCAGTTCTTC; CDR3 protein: CASRTSGRASEQFF
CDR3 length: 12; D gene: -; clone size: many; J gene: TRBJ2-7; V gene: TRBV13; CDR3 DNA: TGTGCCAGCATGGGCGAAACCTACGAGCAGTACTTC; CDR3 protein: CASMGETYEQYF
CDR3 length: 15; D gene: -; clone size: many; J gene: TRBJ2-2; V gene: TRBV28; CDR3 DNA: TGTGCCAGCAGTTTAGGGGACCCAGGGACCGGGGAGCTGTTTTTT; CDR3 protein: CASSLGDPGTGELFF
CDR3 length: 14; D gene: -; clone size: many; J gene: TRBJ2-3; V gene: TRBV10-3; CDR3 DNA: TGTGCCATCAGTGAGTCGGGAGGCACAGATACGCAGTATTTT; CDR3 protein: CAISESGGTDTQYF
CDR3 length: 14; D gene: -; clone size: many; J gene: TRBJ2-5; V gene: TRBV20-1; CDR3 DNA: TGCAGTGCTAGAGATAGGCCCCACGTGGAGACCCAGTACTTC; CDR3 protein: CSARDRPHVETQYF
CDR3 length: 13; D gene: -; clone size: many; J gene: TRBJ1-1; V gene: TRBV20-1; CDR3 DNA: TGCAGTGCTAGAACGGACAGTAACACTGAAGCTTTCTTT; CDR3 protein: CSARTDSNTEAFF
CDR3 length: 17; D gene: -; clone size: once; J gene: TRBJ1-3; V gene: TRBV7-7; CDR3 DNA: TGTGCTAGAAGATCTAGTTGGAGCCAGGACTCTGGAAACACCATATATTTT; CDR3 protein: CARRSSWSQDSGNTIYF
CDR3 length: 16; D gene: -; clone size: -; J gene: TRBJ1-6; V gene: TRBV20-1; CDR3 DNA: TGCAGTGCGCCATCCGCCGGGACAAGGCTTCATTCACCCCTCCACTTT; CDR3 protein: CSAPSAGTRLHSPLHF
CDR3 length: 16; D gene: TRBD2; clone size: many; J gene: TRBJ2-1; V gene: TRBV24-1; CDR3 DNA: TGTGCCACCAGTGAAACCGGGACTAGCGTTCGGAATGAGCAGTTCTTC; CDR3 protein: CATSETGTSVRNEQFF
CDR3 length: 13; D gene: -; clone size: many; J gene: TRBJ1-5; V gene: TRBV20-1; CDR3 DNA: TGCAGTGCTAGAGTACAGAGGGGTCAGCCCCAGCATTTT; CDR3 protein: CSARVQRGQPQHF
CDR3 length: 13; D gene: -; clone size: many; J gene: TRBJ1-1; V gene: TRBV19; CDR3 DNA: TGTGCCAGCCACGGACGGGGGCACACTGAAGCTTTCTTT; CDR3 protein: CASHGRGHTEAFF
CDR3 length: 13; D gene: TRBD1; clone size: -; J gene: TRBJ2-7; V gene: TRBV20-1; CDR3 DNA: TGCAGTGCTACCTGGACAGGGACCTACGAGCAGTACTTC; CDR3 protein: CSATWTGTYEQYF
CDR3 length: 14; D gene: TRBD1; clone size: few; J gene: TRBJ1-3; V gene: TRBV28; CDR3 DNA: TGTGCCAGCAGTCGCACAGGGGCCGGAAACACCATATATTTT; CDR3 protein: CASSRTGAGNTIYF
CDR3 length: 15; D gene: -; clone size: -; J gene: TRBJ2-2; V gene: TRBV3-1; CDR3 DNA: TGTGCCAGCAGCGGCTGGGGATTGAGTACCGGGGAGCTGTTTTTT; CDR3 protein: CASSGWGLSTGELFF
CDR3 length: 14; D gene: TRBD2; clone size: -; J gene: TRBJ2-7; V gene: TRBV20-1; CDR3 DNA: TGCAGTGCTACACTAGCGGGAGGTTTCTACGAGCAGTACTTC; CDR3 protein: CSATLAGGFYEQYF
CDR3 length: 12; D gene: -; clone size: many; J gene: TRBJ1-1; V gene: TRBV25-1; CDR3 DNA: TGTGCCAGCAGTAACAGGGTCACTGAAGCTTTCTTT; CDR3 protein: CASSNRVTEAFF
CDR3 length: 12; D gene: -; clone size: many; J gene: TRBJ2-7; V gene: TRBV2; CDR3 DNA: TGTGCCAGCAATCAGGGCGTCTACGAGCAGTACTTC; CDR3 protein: CASNQGVYEQYF
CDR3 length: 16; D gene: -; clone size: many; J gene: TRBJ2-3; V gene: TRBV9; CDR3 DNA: TGTGCCAGCAGCGTAGGGGGTAGCGGAATCACAGATACGCAGTATTTT; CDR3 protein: CASSVGGSGITDTQYF
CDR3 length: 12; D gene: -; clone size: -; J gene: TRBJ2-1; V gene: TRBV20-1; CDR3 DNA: TGCAGTGCTAGAGCGGGCATAAATGAGCAGTTCTTC; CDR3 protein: CSARAGINEQFF